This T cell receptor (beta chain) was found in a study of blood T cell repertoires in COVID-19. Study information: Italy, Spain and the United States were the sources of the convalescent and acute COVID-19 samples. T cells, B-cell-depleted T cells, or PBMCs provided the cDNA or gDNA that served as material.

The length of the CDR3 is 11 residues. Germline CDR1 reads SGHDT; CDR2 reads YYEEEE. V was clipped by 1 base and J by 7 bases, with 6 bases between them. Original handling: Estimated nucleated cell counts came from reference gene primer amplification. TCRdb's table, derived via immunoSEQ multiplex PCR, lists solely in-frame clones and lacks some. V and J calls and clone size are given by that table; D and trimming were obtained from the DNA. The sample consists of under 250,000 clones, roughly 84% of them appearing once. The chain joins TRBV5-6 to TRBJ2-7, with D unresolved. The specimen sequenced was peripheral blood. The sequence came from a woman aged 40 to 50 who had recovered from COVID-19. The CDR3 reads CASSLYREQYF. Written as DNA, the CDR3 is TGTGCCAGCAGCTTGTACCGGGAGCAGTACTTC.